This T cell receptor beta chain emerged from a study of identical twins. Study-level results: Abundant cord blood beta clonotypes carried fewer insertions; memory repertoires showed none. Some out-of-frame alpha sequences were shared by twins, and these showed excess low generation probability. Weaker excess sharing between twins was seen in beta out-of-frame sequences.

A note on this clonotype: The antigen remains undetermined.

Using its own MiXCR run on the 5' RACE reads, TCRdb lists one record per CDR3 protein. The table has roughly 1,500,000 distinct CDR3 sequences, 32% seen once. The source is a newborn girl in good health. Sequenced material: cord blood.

Here the CDR3 DNA reads TGTGCCAGCAGTTTCAGTAACCGCAATCAGCCCCAGCATTTT. Translation gives CASSFSNRNQPQHF. This chain connects TRBV28 to TRBJ1-5, with D unclear. Germline loops: CDR1 MDHEN, CDR2 SYDVKM. Trimming took 3 bases from V and 2 from J, leaving 8 bases between them. This CDR3 region has 14 residues.